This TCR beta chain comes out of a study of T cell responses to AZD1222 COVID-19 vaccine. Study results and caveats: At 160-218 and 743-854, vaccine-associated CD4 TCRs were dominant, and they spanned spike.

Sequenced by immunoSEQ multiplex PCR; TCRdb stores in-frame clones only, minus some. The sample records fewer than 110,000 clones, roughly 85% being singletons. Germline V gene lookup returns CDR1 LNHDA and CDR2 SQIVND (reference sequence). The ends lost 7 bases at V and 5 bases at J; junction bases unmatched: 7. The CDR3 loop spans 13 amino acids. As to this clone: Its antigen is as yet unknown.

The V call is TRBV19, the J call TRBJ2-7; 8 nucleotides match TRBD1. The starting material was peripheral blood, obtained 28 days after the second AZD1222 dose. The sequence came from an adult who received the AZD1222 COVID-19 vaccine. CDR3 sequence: CASTRTGTNEQYF. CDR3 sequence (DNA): TGTGCCAGTACGAGGACAGGGACCAACGAGCAGTACTTC.